The T cell receptor (beta chain) under discussion was sequenced for a study of control samples from healthy donors and cancer patients. Libraries were prepared by immunoSEQ multiplex PCR; TCRdb keeps only in-frame clonotypes and omits some of them. The sample includes about 77,000 clones, almost 95% seen only once; the top ten take about 5.6%. CDR1 MRHNA and CDR2 SNTAGT come from the germline V gene. This CDR3 has 18 amino acids. V lost 4 bases to trimming and J lost 8 bases; unmatched junction nucleotides: 17. Sequences were obtained from blood. The chain carries TRBV6-4 and TRBJ2-1, with 10 nucleotides matching TRBD2. The TCR sequence derives from a woman aged 60-75 years in good health. In DNA, the CDR3 is TGTGCCAGCAGTGCCGCGGGGGGGGCTAGCGGGAGTAGTGATGAGCAGTTCTTC. Its translation: CASSAAGGASGSSDEQFF.